This T cell receptor beta chain was found in a study of T cells in Graves' hyperthyroidism and ophthalmopathy. About the study: Peripheral blood was taken when the disease was first diagnosed, before any treatment began.

Study-wide points: Most expanded thyroid clonotypes above 0.001 recurred in blood.

CDR3 length: 14 residues. The germline V gene has CDR1 SGDLS and CDR2 YYNGEE. V was clipped by 0 bases and J by 1 base, with 6 bases between them. Patients affected by ophthalmopathy presented a Clinical Activity Score of at least 3, a NOSPECS grade of at least 4, and disease duration below 3 months. At least ten counts were recorded for this clonotype. Antigen specificity is unknown. The source material, RNA transcripts, was used to amplify TCR beta CDR3 regions. The HTBI set primed first-round TCR CDR3 RT-PCR. TCRdb itself ran the multiplex PCR reads through MiXCR, one entry per CDR3 protein. This table has under 250,000 distinct CDR3 sequences, almost 25% appearing once.

Sequenced sample: blood. The TCR originated in a middle-aged woman with Graves' ophthalmopathy. The chain combines TRBV9 with TRBJ2-3; either TRBD1 or TRBD2 may supply D (5 bases each). Here the CDR3 reads CASSVVGGTDTQYF. CDR3 sequence (DNA): TGTGCCAGCAGCGTAGTGGGGGGCACAGATACGCAGTATTTT.